The source of this T cell receptor beta chain is a study of technical replicates of blood from four donors. Sequencing used immunoSEQ multiplex PCR; TCRdb keeps in-frame clones, though not all of them. The sample includes 14,000 or so clones, approximately 80% of them seen just once. From germline, CDR1 is SGHNT and CDR2 YENEEA. The CDR3 is 16 residues long. The J segment lost 6 bases and the V segment lost 4 bases, leaving 9 bases of the junction unmatched. The sample comprised PBMCs. The V and J genes are TRBV11-3 and TRBJ2-7; 13 positions agree with TRBD2. The origin of this receptor is a human donor in good health. CDR3 nucleotides: TGTGCCAGCAGCTCCTCCGGGACTAGCGGGATTGGCGAGCAGTACTTC. It is translated as CASSSSGTSGIGEQYF.